These 21 T cell receptor beta chains originate from one sample sequenced in a study of vaccination and CD4 T cells after COVID-19. Their recognized antigens are unknown. The treatment denotes: approximately 10-day PBMC culture with coronavirus spike peptide pools or control peptides (ViraFEST assay). An Oncomine TCR Beta short-read assay was used to sequence the DNA from cultured CD4+ T cells. One entry per CDR3 protein results from TCRdb running MiXCR on the PCR reads. The sample consists of 20,000 or so distinct CDR3 sequences, around a quarter of them appearing once. Sequenced material: cultured CD4+ T cells from blood. These receptors originate from a human donor with COVID-19.

This clonotype occurred a few times. The chain uses TRBV20-1 and TRBJ2-7; D call uncertain. The V and J ends lost 0 bases and 0 bases respectively, with 12 bases between them. The CDR3 length is 15 residues. Germline V gives CDR1 DFQATT, CDR2 SNEGSKA (reference sequence). CDR3 coding DNA: TGCAGTGCTAGAGATCGGCTCACCGGCTCCTACGAGCAGTACTTC. Translating gives CSARDRLTGSYEQYF.

This rearrangement joins TRBV5-6 to TRBJ1-1; D is uncertain. CDR1 SGHDT and CDR2 YYEEEE come from the germline V gene. The CDR3 runs 15 residues. Trimming cost V 6 bases and J 0 bases, with 15 bases left between them. The CDR3 DNA is TGTGCCAGCATAACTCAGAGTCACATGAACACTGAAGCTTTCTTT. The encoded protein is CASITQSHMNTEAFF.

Only a few counts were recorded for this clonotype. DNA of the CDR3: TGTGCCAGCAGCAGAAAGACAGTCACCGGGGAGCTGTTTTTT. It yields the protein CASSRKTVTGELFF. This rearrangement joins TRBV5-4 to TRBJ2-2; possible D gene TRBD1, 5 bases. Germline loops: CDR1 SGHNT, CDR2 YYREEE (reference sequence). Trimming pared 4 bases from V and 4 bases from J, leaving 11 bases between. The CDR3 extends over 14 amino acids.

The gene calls are TRBV5-6 and TRBJ1-1; D call uncertain. The V gene lost 0 bases and the J gene lost 1 base, with 13 bases spanning the gap. Per germline, CDR1 SGHDT and CDR2 YYEEEE. The length of the CDR3 is 16 residues. CDR3 region: CASSLDELGPNTEAFF. Written as DNA, the CDR3 is TGTGCCAGCAGCTTGGACGAGTTAGGTCCGAACACTGAAGCTTTCTTT.

V and J are TRBV21-1 and TRBJ2-3; the table's D call of TRBD2 was not tested on the DNA. TRBV21-1 represents a pseudogene. The CDR3 loop spans 16 amino acids. Written as DNA, the CDR3 is TGTGCCAGCAGCGGGGGACTAGCGAGGAGTCCAGATACGCAGTATTTT. Its translation: CASSGGLARSPDTQYF.

The chain employs TRBV29-1 and TRBJ2-3; no reliable D call. Germline loops: CDR1 SQVTM, CDR2 ANQGSEA. V was trimmed by 7 bases and J by 4 bases, leaving 15 bases between them. This CDR3 contains 13 residues. The CDR3 DNA follows: TGCAGCGGATCACGGTCCTATTCAGATACGCAGTATTTT. Its protein product is CSGSRSYSDTQYF.

The rearrangement joins TRBV10-2 to TRBJ2-5; 14 bases match TRBD2. V dropped 8 bases and J dropped 1; count of bases not matched to a gene: 6. CDR3 length: 16 residues. Germline CDR1 and CDR2: WSHSY and SAAADI. The CDR3 DNA reads TGCGCCAGCCGGGGACTAGCGGGGGTCGTCCAAGAGACCCAGTACTTC. It is translated as CASRGLAGVVQETQYF.

The chain joins TRBV7-8 to TRBJ2-3; 14 bases match TRBD2. CDR3 size: 16 residues. In germline, CDR1 is SGHVS, CDR2 FQNEAQ. V trimming: 5 bases; J trimming: 4 bases; junction bases outside the gene matches: 5. CDR3 nucleotides: TGTGCCAGCAGCCCAAGACTAGCGGGGGGGCCAGATACGCAGTATTTT. Amino acids: CASSPRLAGGPDTQYF.

The V and J genes are TRBV27 and TRBJ2-1; D perhaps matches TRBD2 (6 bases). The germline V gene has CDR1 MNHEY and CDR2 SMNVEV (reference sequence). V was cut by 2 bases and J by 1 base, with 9 bases left in between. CDR3 length: 15 amino acids. CDR3 sequence reads: CASSLEGRSYNEQFF. For the CDR3, the DNA is TGTGCCAGCAGTTTAGAGGGGAGGTCCTACAATGAGCAGTTCTTC.

This rearrangement joins TRBV5-1 to TRBJ1-1; D is possibly TRBD1 (5 bases). Trimming removed 0 bases at V and 1 base at J, with 13 bases between. The CDR3 runs to 16 residues. The germline V gene has CDR1 SGHRS and CDR2 YFSETQ. CDR3 bases: TGCGCCAGCAGCTTGGGGCAGAGGACAACGAACACTGAAGCTTTCTTT. It encodes CASSLGQRTTNTEAFF.

The rearrangement joins TRBV27 to TRBJ2-7; the D is unclear. Germline-derived CDR1 and CDR2 are MNHEY and SMNVEV (reference sequence). Trimming left V 7 bases short and J 3 bases short, with 16 bases between. The CDR3 loop spans 14 amino acids. CDR3 protein: CASTPRGAVYEQYF. The CDR3 DNA reads TGTGCCAGCACCCCCCGCGGTGCTGTCTACGAGCAGTACTTC.

CDR3 bases: TGTCCTGGTACCGGGAGTTTTACGAACACCGGGGAGCTGTTTTTT. Translating gives CPGTGSFTNTGELFF. The rearrangement joins TRBV19 to TRBJ2-2; tentatively, D is TRBD2 (6 bases). In germline, CDR1 is LNHDA, CDR2 SQIVND (reference sequence). This CDR3 comprises 15 residues. Looking up the rest from reference TRBV19 and TRBJ2-2 gives the full variable domain: DGGITQSPKYLFRKEGQNVTLSCEQNLNHDAMYWYRQDPGQGLRLIYYSQIVNDFQKGDIAEGYSVSREKKESFPLTVTSAQKNPTAFYLCPGTGSFTNTGELFFGEGSRLTVL.

This chain joins TRBV20-1 and TRBJ1-2, with no clear D. This CDR3 has 14 amino acids. Germline V CDR1 and CDR2: DFQATT, SNEGSKA (reference sequence). V lost 0 bases, J lost 3 bases, and 11 bases lay in between. CDR3 in DNA: TGCAGTGCTAGAGATCCGTCATCGGACTATGGCTACACCTTC. Amino acids: CSARDPSSDYGYTF.

This clonotype counts as medium-sized. This sequence joins TRBV19 and TRBJ1-2; 8 bases are a match to TRBD1. The CDR3 runs to 12 residues. Germline lookup yields CDR1 LNHDA and CDR2 SQIVND (reference sequence). J was trimmed by 8 bases and V by 6 bases; bases with no gene match: 5. CDR3: CASRDRALGYTF. As DNA, the CDR3 is TGTGCCAGTAGGGACAGGGCGCTGGGCTACACCTTC.

The V gene is TRBV6-1, the J gene TRBJ2-5; D is perhaps TRBD2 (5 bases). The CDR3 runs to 12 residues. CDR1 is MNHNS and CDR2 is SASEGT in the germline V gene. Trimming cost V 6 bases and J 5 bases, with 10 bases left between them. The CDR3 bases are TGTGCCAGCAGAGGCCAGCGGGAGACCCAGTACTTC. The encoded protein is CASRGQRETQYF.

The rearrangement uses TRBV5-4 and TRBJ2-3; TRBD1 matches 11 bases. Per germline, CDR1 SGHNT and CDR2 YYREEE (reference sequence). The CDR3 totals 15 residues. Trimming removed 5 bases from V and 4 bases from J; junction bases left unmatched: 6. CDR3 in amino acids: CASRVPGQGADTQYF. CDR3 DNA: TGTGCCAGCAGGGTCCCGGGACAGGGGGCAGATACGCAGTATTTT.

This clonotype turned up a few times. The rearrangement links TRBV6-5 to TRBJ2-6; 8 nucleotides align to TRBD1. Germline lookup yields CDR1 MNHEY and CDR2 SVGAGI. With V trimmed by 1 base and J by 2 bases, 4 bases remained unmatched. The length of the CDR3 is 17 residues. The CDR3 sequence is CASSYLSQGAGANVLTF. For the CDR3, the DNA is TGTGCCAGCAGTTACTTGTCACAGGGGGCTGGGGCCAACGTCCTGACTTTC.

A few counts support this clonotype. The chain is built from TRBV6-5 and TRBJ2-7; D gene unclear. V lost 2 bases to trimming and J lost 3 bases, with 23 bases between them. In germline, CDR1 is MNHEY, CDR2 SVGAGI. This CDR3 contains 18 residues. CDR3 loop: CASSYPPTYEQILYEQYF. The CDR3 DNA is TGTGCCAGCAGTTACCCGCCCACCTACGAGCAGATCCTCTACGAGCAGTACTTC.

The rearrangement joins TRBV5-4 to TRBJ2-7, with 7 positions matching TRBD2. Germline CDR1 is SGHNT and CDR2 is YYREEE (reference sequence). This CDR3 spans 13 amino acids. Unmatched junction bases numbered 6, after V lost 5 bases and J lost 4 bases. The chain's CDR3 is CASSLGGGYEQYF. The CDR3 coding sequence is TGTGCCAGCAGTCTGGGGGGGGGTTACGAGCAGTACTTC.

Relative to its sample, this clonotype is medium-sized. J is TRBJ1-5 and V is TRBV15; D not resolved. The V end lost 1 base, the J end lost 4 bases, and 11 bases lay between the germline ends. This CDR3 is 15 amino acids long. Germline V CDR1 and CDR2: LNHNV, YYDKDF (reference sequence). Here the CDR3 reads CATSRGGQPNQPQHF. DNA of the CDR3: TGTGCCACCAGCAGAGGAGGGCAGCCTAATCAGCCCCAGCATTTT.

This clonotype was counted between two and nine times. This chain links TRBV7-9 with TRBJ1-6; 7 nucleotides align to TRBD1. The CDR3 extends over 18 amino acids. V gave up 2 bases and J gave up 0 bases; unmatched junction bases: 7. In germline, CDR1 is SEHNR, CDR2 FQNEAQ (reference sequence). The CDR3 here is CASSLRGQGSSYNSPLHF. The CDR3 coding sequence is TGTGCCAGCAGCTTAAGGGGGCAGGGCAGCTCCTATAATTCACCCCTCCACTTT.